These 21 T cell receptor beta chains share one sample of origin, sequenced in a study of shared clonotypes between healthy human individuals. CD45RO-negative CD8 cells positively selected for CCR7 made up the naive population, which excluded terminally differentiated effector memory CD45RA+ cells. Libraries were prepared by immunoSEQ multiplex PCR; TCRdb keeps only in-frame clonotypes and omits some of them. The sample has 760,000 or so clones, around 96% seen once. Specimen: naive CD8+ T cells sorted from blood. The origin of the receptors is a young man in good health.

The J gene is TRBJ2-2, the V gene TRBV11-2, with D perhaps TRBD1 (6 bases). The CDR3 has 15 amino acids. V gave up 5 bases and J gave up 5 bases, with 15 bases separating them. Germline CDR1 reads SGHAT; CDR2 reads FQNNGV. The CDR3 coding sequence is TGTGCCAGCAGCCACACAGGGATTTGGACCGGGGAGCTGTTTTTT. It yields the protein CASSHTGIWTGELFF.

This chain links TRBV5-1 with TRBJ2-2; D gene uncertain. CDR1 is SGHRS, CDR2 YFSETQ, per germline. This CDR3 is built from 15 residues. V was cut by 2 bases and J by 3 bases, with 11 bases left in between. The CDR3 region is CASSFKDGDTGELFF. The CDR3, as DNA: TGCGCCAGCAGCTTTAAGGACGGAGACACCGGGGAGCTGTTTTTT.

The V call is TRBV7-2, the J call TRBJ2-7; tentative D call: TRBD1 (6 bases). Germline V gene data show CDR1 as SGHTA and CDR2 as FQGNSA. V was clipped by 5 bases and J by 3 bases, with 17 bases between them. The CDR3 is 15 amino acids. The CDR3 DNA follows: TGTGCCAGCAGCCTTGGACAGTCGGTCGTCTACGAGCAGTACTTC. Translating it yields CASSLGQSVVYEQYF. Full variable domain (rest looked up from reference TRBV7-2 and TRBJ2-7): GAGVSQSPSNKVTEKGKDVELRCDPISGHTALYWYRQSLGQGLEFLIYFQGNSAPDKSGLPSDRFSAERTGGSVSTLTIQRTQQEDSAVYLCASSLGQSVVYEQYFGPGTRLTVT.

The rearrangement links TRBV28 to TRBJ2-7; D tentatively fits TRBD1 or TRBD2 (5 bases each). The CDR3 is 14 amino acids. Trimming took 2 bases from V and 2 from J, leaving 10 bases between them. Per germline, CDR1 MDHEN and CDR2 SYDVKM. DNA of the CDR3: TGTGCCAGCAGTTTACTCAGGGACCCCTACGAGCAGTACTTC. Amino acids: CASSLLRDPYEQYF. Full variable domain (outside the CDR3, taken from reference TRBV28 and TRBJ2-7): DVKVTQSSRYLVKRTGEKVFLECVQDMDHENMFWYRQDPGLGLRLIYFSYDVKMKEKGDIPEGYSVSREKKERFSLILESASTNQTSMYLCASSLLRDPYEQYFGPGTRLTVT.

The J gene is TRBJ2-7, the V gene TRBV5-1; 9 bases match TRBD2. The CDR3 runs to 15 residues. The germline CDR1 and CDR2 sequences are SGHRS and YFSETQ. Germline trimming cut 0 bases from V and 5 bases from J; bases unmatched to any gene: 6. CDR3 in DNA: TGCGCCAGCAGCTTGGATGGCGGGAGGGCCGACGAGCAGTACTTC. Its protein is CASSLDGGRADEQYF.

This clone has just one count. The chain has TRBV27 and TRBJ1-2; D ambiguous. Germline values: CDR1 MNHEY, CDR2 SMNVEV (reference sequence). This CDR3 has 16 amino acids. Trimming stripped 4 bases from V and 0 bases from J, with 15 bases between. DNA for the CDR3: TGTGCCAGCAGTTCCCGGGCGGGCCTAGCTAACTATGGCTACACCTTC. Its protein product is CASSSRAGLANYGYTF.

J is TRBJ2-3 and V is TRBV7-3; 14 bases map to TRBD2. CDR3 size: 17 residues. The V gene end was trimmed by 4 bases and the J gene end by 2 bases; junction bases not matched to a gene: 5. Germline CDR1 is SGHTA and CDR2 is FQGTGA. The CDR3 coding sequence is TGTGCCAGCAGCTCGGAGACTAGCGGGAGGGCCACAGATACGCAGTATTTT. Encoded protein: CASSSETSGRATDTQYF.

V usage is TRBV14 and J usage is TRBJ1-1; D unresolved. This CDR3 has 14 residues. Per the germline V gene, CDR1 is SGHDN and CDR2 is FVKESK. The V end lost 1 base, the J end lost 1 base, and 7 bases lay between the germline ends. In DNA, the CDR3 is TGTGCCAGCAGCCAAGCCTCAGGGAACACTGAAGCTTTCTTT. Translation gives CASSQASGNTEAFF.

The chain has TRBV4-1 and TRBJ1-5, with a tentative D call TRBD1 (5 bases). The V end lost 1 base, the J end lost 4 bases, and 11 bases lay between the germline ends. The length of the CDR3 is 15 residues. Per the germline V gene, CDR1 is MGHRA and CDR2 is YSYEKL. CDR3 in DNA: TGCGCCAGCAGCCAAGTACCGGGACCAAATCAGCCCCAGCATTTT. Translating gives CASSQVPGPNQPQHF.

The rearrangement links TRBV10-3 to TRBJ1-5, with a tentative D call TRBD1 (6 bases). Germline-derived CDR1 and CDR2 are ENHRY and SYGVKD. The V and J ends lost 6 bases and 7 bases respectively, with 19 bases between them. This CDR3 has 15 residues. For the CDR3, the DNA is TGTGCCATCAGGGACGGGATTCTCGGGGGCCAGCCCCAGCATTTT. It translates to CAIRDGILGGQPQHF.

The table lists this clone with a count of one. CDR3 loop: CSVEASSGGGEQFF. The CDR3 coding sequence is TGCAGCGTTGAAGCTTCGTCTGGGGGGGGTGAGCAGTTCTTC. The rearrangement joins TRBV29-1 to TRBJ2-1; 7 nucleotides line up with TRBD2. Germline-derived CDR1 and CDR2 are SQVTM and ANQGSEA. V trimming: 1 base; J trimming: 9 bases; junction bases outside the gene matches: 9. CDR3 length: 14 residues.

The rearrangement links TRBV6-5 to TRBJ2-2; D remains ambiguous. The germline CDR1 and CDR2 sequences are MNHEY and SVGAGI. There are 13 residues in the CDR3. Trimming took off 8 bases at V and 0 bases at J, with 7 bases between the two ends. This CDR3 is CASEAANTGELFF. CDR3 nucleotides: TGTGCCAGCGAGGCCGCGAACACCGGGGAGCTGTTTTTT.

This clone was observed a handful of times. The rearrangement links TRBV9 to TRBJ2-7; D possibly corresponds to TRBD1 (6 bases). V was trimmed by 4 bases and J by 0 bases, leaving 11 bases between them. The CDR3 loop spans 14 amino acids. CDR1 SGDLS and CDR2 YYNGEE come from the germline V gene. The CDR3 here is CASSSGQDSYEQYF. The CDR3 DNA reads as TGTGCCAGCAGCTCGGGACAAGACTCCTACGAGCAGTACTTC. The entire variable domain, with the rest obtained from reference TRBV9 and TRBJ2-7, is as follows: DSGVTQTPKHLITATGQRVTLRCSPRSGDLSVYWYQQSLDQGLQFLIQYYNGEERAKGNILERFSAQQFPDLHSELNLSSLELGDSALYFCASSSGQDSYEQYFGPGTRLTVT.

The chain combines TRBV11-2 with TRBJ2-4; D tentatively reads TRBD1 or TRBD2 (5 bases each). Germline V gene data show CDR1 as SGHAT and CDR2 as FQNNGV. This CDR3 comprises 18 residues. The V end lost 2 bases, the J end lost 0 bases, and 17 bases lay between the germline ends. CDR3 loop: CASSLPTVARGAKNIQYF. The CDR3 DNA reads TGTGCCAGCAGCTTACCTACGGTAGCGAGGGGAGCCAAAAACATTCAGTACTTC.

The chain couples TRBV9 to TRBJ1-2, with D maybe TRBD1 (5 bases). Trimming took off 4 bases at V and 4 bases at J, with 11 bases between the two ends. CDR1 and CDR2 (germline): SGDLS, YYNGEE. The CDR3 spans 13 residues. The CDR3 DNA follows: TGTGCCAGCAGCTTCCGACAGAGCTATGGCTACACCTTC. Protein product: CASSFRQSYGYTF. The complete variable domain, with remaining parts taken from reference TRBV9 and TRBJ1-2, reads DSGVTQTPKHLITATGQRVTLRCSPRSGDLSVYWYQQSLDQGLQFLIQYYNGEERAKGNILERFSAQQFPDLHSELNLSSLELGDSALYFCASSFRQSYGYTFGSGTRLTVV.

The V gene is TRBV19, the J gene TRBJ2-3; the match to TRBD2 covers 12 bases. With V trimmed by 7 bases and J by 4 bases, 6 bases remained unmatched. The CDR3 is 15 residues long. CDR1 and CDR2 (germline): LNHDA, SQIVND (reference sequence). For the CDR3, the DNA is TGTGCCAGTACCAGGACTAGCGGGATCTCAGATACGCAGTATTTT. As protein: CASTRTSGISDTQYF.

V and J are TRBV11-3 and TRBJ2-1; 12 nucleotides match TRBD2. Germline trimming cut 5 bases from V and 8 bases from J; bases unmatched to any gene: 22. CDR1 is SGHNT, CDR2 YENEEA, per germline. CDR3 length equals 20 residues. This CDR3 is CASSTRGGVRLAGDRYEQFF. The CDR3, as DNA: TGTGCCAGCAGCACTCGGGGGGGTGTGAGACTAGCGGGAGATCGATATGAGCAGTTCTTC. Drawing the rest from reference TRBV11-3 and TRBJ2-1, the complete variable domain is EAGVVQSPRYKIIEKKQPVAFWCNPISGHNTLYWYLQNLGQGPELLIRYENEEAVDDSQLPKDRFSAERLKGVDSTLKIQPAELGDSAVYLCASSTRGGVRLAGDRYEQFFGPGTRLTVL.

The chain joins TRBV28 to TRBJ2-7; weak D call: TRBD1 (6 bases). CDR1 MDHEN and CDR2 SYDVKM come from the germline V gene. The CDR3 loop spans 15 amino acids. Trimming stripped 7 bases from V and 2 bases from J, with 18 bases between. The CDR3 is CASTPATGIAYEQYF. CDR3 coding DNA: TGTGCCAGCACCCCCGCGACAGGTATTGCCTACGAGCAGTACTTC.

The sample holds one count of this clone. The chain employs TRBV19 and TRBJ2-3; 9 bases line up with TRBD1. The CDR3 totals 16 residues. Germline-derived CDR1 and CDR2 are LNHDA and SQIVND (reference sequence). The V gene end was trimmed by 3 bases and the J gene end by 6 bases; junction bases not matched to a gene: 10. The CDR3 loop reads CASSMDRGRPRDTQYF. CDR3 bases: TGTGCCAGTAGTATGGACAGGGGACGCCCGAGGGATACGCAGTATTTT.

This clone was seen a single time. The rearrangement uses TRBV28 and TRBJ2-6; TRBD1 matches at 7 bases. V dropped 4 bases and J dropped 2; count of bases not matched to a gene: 14. From germline, CDR1 is MDHEN and CDR2 SYDVKM. This CDR3 is 19 amino acids long. The CDR3 protein is CASSSPRRTGVAGANVLTF. The CDR3 nucleotides read TGTGCCAGCAGTTCTCCACGTAGGACAGGTGTAGCTGGGGCCAACGTCCTGACTTTC.

The chain uses TRBV4-3 and TRBJ2-7; D is unresolved. With 0 bases removed from V and 3 bases from J, the gap between germline ends came to 9 bases. Germline-derived CDR1 and CDR2 are LGHNA and YSLEER. The CDR3 totals 14 residues. This chain's CDR3 is CASSQDDNFYEQYF. The CDR3 DNA sequence: TGCGCCAGCAGCCAAGACGACAACTTCTACGAGCAGTACTTC.